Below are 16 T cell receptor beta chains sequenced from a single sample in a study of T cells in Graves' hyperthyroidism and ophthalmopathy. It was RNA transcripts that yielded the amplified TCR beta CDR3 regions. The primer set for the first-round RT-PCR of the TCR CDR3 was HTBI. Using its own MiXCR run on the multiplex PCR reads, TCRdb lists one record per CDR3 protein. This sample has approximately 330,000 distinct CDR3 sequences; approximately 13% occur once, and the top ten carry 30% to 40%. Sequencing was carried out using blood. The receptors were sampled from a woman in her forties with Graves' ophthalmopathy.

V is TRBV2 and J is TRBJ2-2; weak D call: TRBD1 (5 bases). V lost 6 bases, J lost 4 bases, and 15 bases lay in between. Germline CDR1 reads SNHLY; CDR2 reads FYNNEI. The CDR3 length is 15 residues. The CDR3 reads CASSAPWGSTGELFF. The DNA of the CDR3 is TGTGCCAGCAGCGCCCCCTGGGGCAGCACCGGGGAGCTGTTTTTT. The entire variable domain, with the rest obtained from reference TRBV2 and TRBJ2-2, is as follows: EPEVTQTPSHQVTQMGQEVILRCVPISNHLYFYWYRQILGQKVEFLVSFYNNEISEKSEIFDDQFSVERPDGSNFTLKIRSTKLEDSAMYFCASSAPWGSTGELFFGEGSRLTVL.

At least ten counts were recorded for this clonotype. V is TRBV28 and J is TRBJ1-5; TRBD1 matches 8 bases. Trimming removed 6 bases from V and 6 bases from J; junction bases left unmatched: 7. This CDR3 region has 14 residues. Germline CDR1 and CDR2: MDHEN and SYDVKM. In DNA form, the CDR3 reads TGTGCCAGCAGACCCGACAGGGGTACTCAGCCCCAGCATTTT. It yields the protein CASRPDRGTQPQHF.

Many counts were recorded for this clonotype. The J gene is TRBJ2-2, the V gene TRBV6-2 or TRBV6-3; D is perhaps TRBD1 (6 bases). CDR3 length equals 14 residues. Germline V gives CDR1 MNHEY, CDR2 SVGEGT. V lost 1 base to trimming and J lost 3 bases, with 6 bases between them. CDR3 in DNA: TGTGCCAGCAGTTACTACAGGGACACCGGGGAGCTGTTTTTT. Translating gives CASSYYRDTGELFF.

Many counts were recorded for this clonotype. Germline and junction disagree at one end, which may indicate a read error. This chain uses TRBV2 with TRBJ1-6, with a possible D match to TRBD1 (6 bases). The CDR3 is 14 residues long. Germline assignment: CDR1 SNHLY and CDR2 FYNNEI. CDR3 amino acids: CASSAKTGNSLLHF. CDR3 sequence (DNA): TGTGCCAGCAGTGCAAAAACAGGGAACTCACTCCTCCACTTT.

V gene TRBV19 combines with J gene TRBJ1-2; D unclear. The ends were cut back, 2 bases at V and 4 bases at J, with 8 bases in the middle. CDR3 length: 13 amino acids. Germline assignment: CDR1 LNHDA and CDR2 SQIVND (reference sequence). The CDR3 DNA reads TGTGCCAGTAGTATAAACACTGCCTATGGCTACACCTTC. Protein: CASSINTAYGYTF. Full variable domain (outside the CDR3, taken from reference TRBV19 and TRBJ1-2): DGGITQSPKYLFRKEGQNVTLSCEQNLNHDAMYWYRQDPGQGLRLIYYSQIVNDFQKGDIAEGYSVSREKKESFPLTVTSAQKNPTAFYLCASSINTAYGYTFGSGTRLTVV.

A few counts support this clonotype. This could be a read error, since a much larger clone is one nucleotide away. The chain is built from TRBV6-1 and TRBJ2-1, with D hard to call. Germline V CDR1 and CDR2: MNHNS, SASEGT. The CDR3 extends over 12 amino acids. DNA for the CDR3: TGTGCCAGCAGAGATTACTACAATGAGCAGTCCTTC. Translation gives CASRDYYNEQSF.

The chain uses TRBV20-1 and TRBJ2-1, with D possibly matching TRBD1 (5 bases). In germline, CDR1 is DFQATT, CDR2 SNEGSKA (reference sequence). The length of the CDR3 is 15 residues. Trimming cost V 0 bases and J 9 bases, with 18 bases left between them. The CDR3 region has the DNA TGCAGTGCTAGAGAGAGCCAGGGTCAGAACGGTGAGCAGTTCTTC. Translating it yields CSARESQGQNGEQFF.

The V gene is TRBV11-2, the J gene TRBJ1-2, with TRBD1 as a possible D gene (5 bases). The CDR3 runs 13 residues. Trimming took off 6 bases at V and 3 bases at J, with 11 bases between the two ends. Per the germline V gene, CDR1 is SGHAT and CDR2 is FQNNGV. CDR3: CASRPDNDYGYTF. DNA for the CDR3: TGTGCCAGCAGACCGGACAATGACTATGGCTACACCTTC.

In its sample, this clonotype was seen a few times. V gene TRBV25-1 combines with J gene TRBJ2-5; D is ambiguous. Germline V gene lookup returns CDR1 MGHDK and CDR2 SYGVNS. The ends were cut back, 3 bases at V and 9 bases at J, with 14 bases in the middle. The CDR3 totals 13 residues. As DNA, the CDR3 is TGTGCCAGCAGTGATCAGACCCGTGGAGCCCAGTACTTC. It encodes CASSDQTRGAQYF.

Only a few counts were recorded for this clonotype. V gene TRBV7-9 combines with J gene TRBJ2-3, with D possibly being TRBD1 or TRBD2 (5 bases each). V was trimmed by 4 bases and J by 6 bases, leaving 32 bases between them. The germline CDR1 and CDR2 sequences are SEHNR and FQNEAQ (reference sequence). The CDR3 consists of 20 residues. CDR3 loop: CASSSTPSLAWGPTFDTQYF. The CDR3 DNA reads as TGTGCCAGCAGCTCCACTCCCAGCTTAGCCTGGGGACCTACTTTCGATACGCAGTATTTT.

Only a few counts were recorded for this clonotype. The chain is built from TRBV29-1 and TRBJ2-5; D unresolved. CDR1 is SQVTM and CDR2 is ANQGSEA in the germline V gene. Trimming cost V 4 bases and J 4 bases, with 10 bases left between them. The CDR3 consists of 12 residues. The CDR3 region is CSVVGWGETQYF. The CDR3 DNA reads TGCAGCGTTGTTGGGTGGGGAGAGACCCAGTACTTC.

The CDR3 region is CSANNLGQGAHEQYF. The CDR3 DNA sequence: TGCAGTGCTAACAACTTGGGGCAGGGGGCCCACGAGCAGTACTTC. The rearrangement uses TRBV20-1 and TRBJ2-7; 8 positions agree with TRBD1. Germline CDR1 and CDR2: DFQATT and SNEGSKA (reference sequence). This CDR3 is 15 amino acids long. V was pared by 4 bases and J by 5 bases, with 13 bases of the junction left unmatched.

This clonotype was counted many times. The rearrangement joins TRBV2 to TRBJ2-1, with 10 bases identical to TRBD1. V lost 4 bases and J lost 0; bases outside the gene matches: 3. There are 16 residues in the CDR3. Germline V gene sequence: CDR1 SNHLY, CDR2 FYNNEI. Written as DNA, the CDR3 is TGTGCCAGCAGTGCCCGACAGGGGGCCTCCTACAATGAGCAGTTCTTC. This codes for CASSARQGASYNEQFF.

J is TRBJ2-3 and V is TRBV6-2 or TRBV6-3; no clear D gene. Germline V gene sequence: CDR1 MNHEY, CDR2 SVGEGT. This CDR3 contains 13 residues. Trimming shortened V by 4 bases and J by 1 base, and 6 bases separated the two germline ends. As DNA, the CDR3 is TGTGCCAGCAGTTGGCAGGGCACAGATACGCAGTATTTT. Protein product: CASSWQGTDTQYF.

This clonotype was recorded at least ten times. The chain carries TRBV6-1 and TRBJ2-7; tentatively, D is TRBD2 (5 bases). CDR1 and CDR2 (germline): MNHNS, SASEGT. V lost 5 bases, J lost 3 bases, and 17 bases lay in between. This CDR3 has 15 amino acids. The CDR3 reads CASSQPAETNYEQYF. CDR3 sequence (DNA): TGTGCCAGCAGTCAACCAGCGGAAACTAACTACGAGCAGTACTTC.

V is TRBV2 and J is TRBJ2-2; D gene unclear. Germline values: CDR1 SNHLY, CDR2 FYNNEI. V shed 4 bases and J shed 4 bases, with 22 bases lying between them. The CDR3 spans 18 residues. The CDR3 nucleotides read TGTGCCAGCAGTGGTTTGAGGTCAGCCATTATAGTCACCGGGGAGCTGTTTTTT. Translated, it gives CASSGLRSAIIVTGELFF.